Below, one T cell receptor (beta chain) is given with its context. The sample is drawn from a study of T-cell memory formation after mild COVID-19. TCRdb reprocessed the 5' RACE reads via MiXCR and lists one record per CDR3 protein. The table includes roughly 410,000 distinct CDR3 sequences, approximately 24% detected once. The V and J ends lost 7 bases and 7 bases respectively, with 13 bases between them. The length of the CDR3 is 13 residues. The receptor comes from an adult woman who had mild COVID-19 (a few samples of this study predate the infection). Cell type and time point are not known. The sample was PBMCs or a T cell subset sorted from them (not recorded which). The chain has TRBV12-3 or TRBV12-4 and TRBJ2-2; D gene unclear. Here the CDR3 DNA reads TGTGCCAGCATCCCATCCACCTTCGGGGAGCTGTTTTTT. It codes for CASIPSTFGELFF.